The present TCR beta chain was sequenced within a study of T-cell memory formation after mild COVID-19 listed by TCRdb under 2021. Study-level background: TCR sequence clusters from the two donors were largely donor specific. T-cell clones expanding and contracting after mild COVID-19 in two donors were tracked by longitudinal TCRalpha and TCRbeta repertoire sequencing. The cohort comprised two young, previously healthy adult volunteers, one female and one male. General conclusions and limits of the study: Balanced CD4/CD8 phenotypes were observed for clones contracting from day 15 to 85, whereas a bias towards CD4+ was observed for a second wave of clones expanding from day 15 to 37. Contracting CD4+ clones were located mainly in the CM and EM memory subsets, whereas CD8+ clones were found to be enriched in EMRA. Only two mild cases were covered by the study, and larger cohorts that include severe cases with pre-infection samples were considered necessary. Some responding clones were detected in pre-infection memory, which suggested that pre-existing cross-reactive memory T cells had joined the SARS-CoV-2 response. SARS-CoV-2 specificity of the second-wave clones peaking on day 37 was not confirmed.

For CDR1 and CDR2, the germline V gene lists SGHRS and YFSETQ. V and J are truncated by 5 bases and 6 bases respectively, leaving an intervening sequence of 12 bases. The CDR3 contains 12 residues, cysteine and phenylalanine counted. Solely the CDR3 DNA is kept, with 36 bases framed from the first base. Ficoll-Paque density gradient centrifugation was the method used to isolate PBMCs. This clonotype was observed at least ten times. This receptor's antigen is unknown. Base qualities are missing; no much larger clone stands one base away. Sequenced using an Illumina NovaSeq 6000. TCRalpha and TCRbeta cDNA libraries were constructed by 5'RACE with constant-segment primers, with sample barcodes and unique molecular identifiers being introduced. RNA was extracted from every sample with Trizol reagent. Libraries were amplified in two PCR steps, with a second sample barcode and Illumina TruSeq adapters added in the second step. Sequencing of libraries was performed on an Illumina NovaSeq with 2 x 150 bp paired-end reads. The study's processing was this. The reads were demultiplexed and collapsed into UMI-guided consensus sequences using migec v1.2.7. Using mixcr v2.1.11, UMI consensuses were aligned to TRA and TRB V and J templates and then assembled into clonotypes. Clonotypes were classified as expanded or contracted when called significant by both edgeR and NoisET, with noise models trained on biological replicates. edgeR calls used a false discovery rate-adjusted p below 0.01 and a log2 fold-change threshold of 1. As an exploratory analysis of dynamics, max-normalized trajectories of the 1000 most abundant clonotypes were examined with PCA combined with hierarchical clustering. Each responding clone was given a CD4 or CD8 phenotype based on the CD4+ and CD8+ repertoires, which had been sequenced separately. In-frame beta chains were kept once TCRdb had trimmed the public reads at Q25 with fastp and called clones with MiXCR. Merged by CDR3 protein, the rows form single entries marked with the most common genes and DNA. The V and J calls here are based on TCRdb, not the publication. The sample data list 350,000 to 500,000 distinct CDR3 sequences, and 18% of these were observed just once. The ten most abundant clones make up under 25% of the sample.

The chain joins TRBV5-1 to TRBJ2-7, with an unclear D gene assignment. The TCR originated in a man aged 18-30 years who had mild COVID-19 (a few samples of this study predate the infection). The sample titles of this study are shuffled in the database, so cell type and time point are left out; the donor was told from shared clones. The sequenced material came from PBMCs or a T cell subset sorted from them (not recorded which). The CDR3 is CASRSGTREQYF. The DNA sequence reads TGCGCCAGCAGATCAGGTACCCGCGAGCAGTACTTC. The entire variable domain, with the stretches around the CDR3 drawn from the reference TRBV5-1 and TRBJ2-7 proteins, is KAGVTQTPRYLIKTRGQQVTLSCSPISGHRSVSWYQQTPGQGLQFLFEYFSETQRNKGNFPGRFSGRQFSNSRSEMNVSTLELGDSALYLCASRSGTREQYFGPGTRLTVT.